This T cell receptor (beta chain) was recorded in a study of cytomegalovirus exposure and HLA in healthy donors. Whole-study context: Unique TCR beta sequences numbering approximately 120 million came from 150 million to 200 million T cells in an earlier analysis.

Notes on the study in general: The presence/absence work took it that sequencing depth was about the same across donors. Being indistinguishable, some V segments were excluded, TRBV6-2 and TRBV6-3 among them.

Use of 60 Vbeta and 13 Jbeta primers characterized the PCR. Per the study methods: Tens of millions of unique TCR beta chains, roughly 11 million of them shared, were counted by a later analysis. Assay used: immunoSEQ multiplex PCR; TCRdb lists only in-frame clones, some missing. The DNA was the basis for D and trimming; V, J and clone size are from that table. The profile covers over 110,000 clones, with approximately 80% appearing a single time and under 1.5% taken by the ten largest. In this sample, this clone turned up a few times. What it binds is not known. Germline loops: CDR1 MNHEY, CDR2 SVGAGI. The CDR3 length is 13 residues. V lost 2 bases and J lost 7, with 8 bases in between.

V and J are TRBV6-5 and TRBJ1-4; tentatively, D is TRBD1 (5 bases). This clonotype was sampled from a male donor in good health and CMV-seropositive. The sample comprised PBMCs. CDR3 sequence: CASSYGAGEKLFF. The CDR3 DNA reads as TGTGCCAGCAGTTACGGGGCAGGTGAAAAACTGTTTTTT.